This T cell receptor beta chain appears in the sequencing data of a study of response to subunit inactivated influenza vaccine (dated 2018 in TCRdb). For the study in its entirety: Deep quantitative T cell receptor repertoire profiling was used in the study to track responses to a trivalent subunit inactivated influenza vaccine. Results and caveats for the whole study, not just this receptor: The authors proposed that each seasonal influenza vaccination may bring in only a limited number of new T cells.

The CDR3 sequence holds 15 residues, the cysteine and phenylalanine included. Just the 45-base CDR3 DNA is kept, in frame starting at base 1. Cut back by 5 bases and 4 bases, the V and J ends lie 20 bases apart. CDR1 SQVTM and CDR2 ANQGSEA are derived from the germline V gene. This clonotype was observed a few times. Its antigen has not been determined. Per-base qualities were not stored, and no clone one base away is much larger. Library preparation was by RT-PCR. The run used an Illumina HiSeq 2500. The public reads were run again by TCRdb, first through fastp at Q25 and then through MiXCR, and only productive beta chains were kept. When rows share a CDR3 protein, they turn into one entry using the most common DNA and genes. This sample is represented by more than 700,000 distinct CDR3 sequences; 20% to 25% of them were singletons. The ten largest clones add up to about 9.4% of the sample.

The origin of this receptor is a man aged 50-59 years who received an inactivated influenza vaccine. Donor details come from another sample of the same person, matched by shared clones. This sequence uses TRBV29-1 and TRBJ1-1; the best D guess is TRBD1, with 5 bases matching. The sequencing used PBMCs from blood, collected about 5 days after vaccination. The CDR3 has the sequence CSVSNLGPRGTEAFF. The DNA sequence reads TGCAGCGTTTCCAACCTGGGACCGCGGGGCACTGAAGCTTTCTTT.